The rows below give T cell receptor beta chains drawn from one sample of a study of CD8 T cells in Susac syndrome. TCRdb itself ran the immunoSEQ multiplex PCR reads through MiXCR, one entry per CDR3 protein. The sample carries roughly 110,000 distinct CDR3 sequences, approximately 93% recorded once. The sample taken for sequencing was CD8+ T cells from PBMCs. Receptor source: a human donor with Susac syndrome. Both conserved end residues are part of each CDR3. The order of the fields is CDR3 protein, CDR3 DNA, V gene, D gene, J gene, clone size. D genes are given only for firm matches. Part of the rows lack a size; the others show once, few, many or a class for expanded clones.

CDR3 protein: CASSQEGDGSTEAFF; CDR3 DNA: TGCGCCAGCAGCCAAGAAGGGGACGGGAGCACTGAAGCTTTCTTT; V gene: TRBV4-1; D gene: NA; J gene: TRBJ1-1; clone size: NA
CDR3 protein: CSAGPGQGIQPQHF; CDR3 DNA: TGCAGTGCTGGTCCGGGACAGGGGATTCAGCCCCAGCATTTT; V gene: TRBV20-1; D gene: TRBD1; J gene: TRBJ1-5; clone size: NA
CDR3 protein: CASSSDSSYEQYF; CDR3 DNA: TGTGCCAGCAGCTCCGACAGTTCCTACGAGCAGTACTTC; V gene: TRBV5-4; D gene: NA; J gene: TRBJ2-7; clone size: NA
CDR3 protein: CASTFGGNYGYTF; CDR3 DNA: TGTGCCAGCACTTTTGGAGGAAACTATGGCTACACCTTC; V gene: TRBV12-3/TRBV12-4; D gene: NA; J gene: TRBJ1-2; clone size: few
CDR3 protein: CASSSTTADTQYF; CDR3 DNA: TGTGCCAGCAGCTCGACGACTGCAGATACGCAGTATTTT; V gene: TRBV7-8; D gene: NA; J gene: TRBJ2-3; clone size: NA
CDR3 protein: CASSLDPGTDTQYF; CDR3 DNA: TGTGCCAGCAGCTTGGACCCGGGCACAGATACGCAGTATTTT; V gene: TRBV11-2; D gene: NA; J gene: TRBJ2-3; clone size: NA
CDR3 protein: CASSVGSTNEQFF; CDR3 DNA: TGTGCCAGCAGCGTAGGGTCCACCAATGAGCAGTTCTTC; V gene: TRBV9; D gene: NA; J gene: TRBJ2-1; clone size: NA
CDR3 protein: CASSVGGQGSPNSPLHF; CDR3 DNA: TGTGCCAGCAGCGTAGGAGGACAGGGATCACCAAATTCACCCCTCCACTTT; V gene: TRBV9; D gene: TRBD1; J gene: TRBJ1-6; clone size: once
CDR3 protein: CASRPWDGYTF; CDR3 DNA: TGTGCCAGCCGACCCTGGGATGGCTACACCTTC; V gene: TRBV2; D gene: NA; J gene: TRBJ1-2; clone size: NA
CDR3 protein: CASRDAGGSYEQYF; CDR3 DNA: TGTGCCAGCAGGGACGCGGGGGGCTCCTACGAGCAGTACTTC; V gene: TRBV27; D gene: TRBD2; J gene: TRBJ2-7; clone size: NA
CDR3 protein: CASSQASDRGTYNEQFF; CDR3 DNA: TGTGCCAGCAGCCAAGCTTCGGACAGGGGAACCTACAATGAGCAGTTCTTC; V gene: TRBV3-1; D gene: TRBD1; J gene: TRBJ2-1; clone size: NA
CDR3 protein: CSARDLPGEKLFF; CDR3 DNA: TGCAGTGCTAGAGACTTACCGGGGGAAAAACTGTTTTTT; V gene: TRBV20-1; D gene: NA; J gene: TRBJ1-4; clone size: NA
CDR3 protein: CSVVGTSTTDTQYF; CDR3 DNA: TGCAGCGTTGTGGGGACTAGTACCACAGATACGCAGTATTTT; V gene: TRBV29-1; D gene: TRBD2; J gene: TRBJ2-3; clone size: NA
CDR3 protein: CASSLELDGELFF; CDR3 DNA: TGTGCCAGCAGCTTAGAACTGGACGGGGAGCTGTTTTTT; V gene: TRBV7-9; D gene: NA; J gene: TRBJ2-2; clone size: NA
CDR3 protein: CASSTGTANNEQFF; CDR3 DNA: TGTGCCAGCAGTACCGGGACAGCAAACAATGAGCAGTTCTTC; V gene: TRBV5-6; D gene: TRBD1; J gene: TRBJ2-1; clone size: NA
CDR3 protein: CSAVAGGFTDTQYF; CDR3 DNA: TGCAGTGCTGTAGCGGGGGGATTCACAGATACGCAGTATTTT; V gene: TRBV20-1; D gene: TRBD2; J gene: TRBJ2-3; clone size: NA
CDR3 protein: CASSPGEFKSTEQYF; CDR3 DNA: TGCGCCAGCAGCCCAGGGGAGTTCAAATCCACCGAGCAGTACTTC; V gene: TRBV5-1; D gene: NA; J gene: TRBJ2-7; clone size: NA
CDR3 protein: CSARPRAGSSYNEQFF; CDR3 DNA: TGCAGTGCTAGGCCGAGGGCGGGGAGCTCCTACAATGAGCAGTTCTTC; V gene: TRBV20-1; D gene: NA; J gene: TRBJ2-1; clone size: NA
CDR3 protein: CASSLRSVDEQYF; CDR3 DNA: TGTGCCAGCAGTTTACGTTCAGTGGACGAGCAGTACTTC; V gene: TRBV27; D gene: NA; J gene: TRBJ2-7; clone size: NA
CDR3 protein: CASSQDMGTGQPQHF; CDR3 DNA: TGTGCCAGCAGCCAAGATATGGGGACTGGGCAGCCCCAGCATTTT; V gene: TRBV3-1; D gene: NA; J gene: TRBJ1-5; clone size: NA
CDR3 protein: CASSVANNEQFF; CDR3 DNA: TGTGCCAGCAGCGTAGCTAACAATGAGCAGTTCTTC; V gene: TRBV9; D gene: NA; J gene: TRBJ2-1; clone size: NA
CDR3 protein: CASSAATQYF; CDR3 DNA: TGTGCCAGCAGTGCGGCTACGCAGTATTTT; V gene: TRBV25-1; D gene: NA; J gene: TRBJ2-3; clone size: NA
CDR3 protein: CATSLGLAGSYNEQFF; CDR3 DNA: TGTGCCACCTCACTGGGACTAGCGGGCTCCTACAATGAGCAGTTCTTC; V gene: TRBV12-3/TRBV12-4; D gene: TRBD2; J gene: TRBJ2-1; clone size: NA
CDR3 protein: CASSPDSGPQSSYNEQFF; CDR3 DNA: TGTGCCAGCAGCCCGGACAGCGGGCCCCAAAGCTCCTACAATGAGCAGTTCTTC; V gene: TRBV7-8; D gene: NA; J gene: TRBJ2-1; clone size: NA
CDR3 protein: CASSSGQGTDTQYF; CDR3 DNA: TGTGCCAGCAGTTCGGGACAGGGGACAGATACGCAGTATTTT; V gene: TRBV2; D gene: TRBD1; J gene: TRBJ2-3; clone size: NA
CDR3 protein: CASSLDKSSPSYEQYF; CDR3 DNA: TGCGCCAGCAGCTTGGACAAGTCCAGCCCCTCCTACGAGCAGTACTTC; V gene: TRBV5-1; D gene: NA; J gene: TRBJ2-7; clone size: NA
CDR3 protein: CSVEGGNQETQYF; CDR3 DNA: TGCAGCGTTGAAGGGGGGAACCAAGAGACCCAGTACTTC; V gene: TRBV29-1; D gene: NA; J gene: TRBJ2-5; clone size: NA
CDR3 protein: CASSVFEGYEQYF; CDR3 DNA: TGTGCCAGCAGCGTATTCGAGGGCTACGAGCAGTACTTC; V gene: TRBV9; D gene: NA; J gene: TRBJ2-7; clone size: NA
CDR3 protein: CASSRLGGSLVTDTQYF; CDR3 DNA: TGCGCCAGCAGCCGTCTCGGGGGCAGCCTAGTTACAGATACGCAGTATTTT; V gene: TRBV4-1; D gene: NA; J gene: TRBJ2-3; clone size: NA
CDR3 protein: CASLSRSGEETQYF; CDR3 DNA: TGTGCCAGCCTATCTAGGTCGGGGGAAGAGACCCAGTACTTC; V gene: TRBV6-6; D gene: NA; J gene: TRBJ2-5; clone size: NA
CDR3 protein: CASRRNNRGGNSPLHF; CDR3 DNA: TGTGCCAGCAGACGAAATAACAGAGGTGGCAATTCACCCCTCCACTTT; V gene: TRBV21-1; D gene: NA; J gene: TRBJ1-6; clone size: NA
CDR3 protein: CASQGETQYF; CDR3 DNA: TGTGCCAGCCAGGGAGAGACCCAGTACTTC; V gene: TRBV11-1; D gene: NA; J gene: TRBJ2-5; clone size: NA
CDR3 protein: CASSAGGGMQETQYF; CDR3 DNA: TGTGCCAGCAGCGCCGGGGGCGGGATGCAAGAGACCCAGTACTTC; V gene: TRBV9; D gene: NA; J gene: TRBJ2-5; clone size: NA
CDR3 protein: CASSRPGVYNEQFF; CDR3 DNA: TGTGCCAGCAGCCGACCGGGAGTCTACAATGAGCAGTTCTTC; V gene: TRBV7-2; D gene: NA; J gene: TRBJ2-1; clone size: NA
CDR3 protein: CAISEGASGNEQFF; CDR3 DNA: TGTGCCATCAGTGAGGGGGCTAGCGGGAATGAGCAGTTCTTC; V gene: TRBV10-3; D gene: TRBD2; J gene: TRBJ2-1; clone size: once
CDR3 protein: CSASTGSSYEQYF; CDR3 DNA: TGCAGTGCTAGTACCGGGAGCTCCTACGAGCAGTACTTC; V gene: TRBV20-1; D gene: NA; J gene: TRBJ2-7; clone size: NA
CDR3 protein: CSARAGETGTGELFF; CDR3 DNA: TGCAGTGCTAGAGCGGGGGAAACCGGCACCGGGGAGCTGTTTTTT; V gene: TRBV20-1; D gene: NA; J gene: TRBJ2-2; clone size: NA
CDR3 protein: CASSVGSSGGDEQFF; CDR3 DNA: TGTGCCAGCAGCGTAGGTTCTAGCGGGGGCGATGAGCAGTTCTTC; V gene: TRBV9; D gene: TRBD2; J gene: TRBJ2-1; clone size: NA
CDR3 protein: CASSTDSRGRDEQFF; CDR3 DNA: TGTGCCAGCAGCACAGATTCGCGGGGCAGGGATGAGCAGTTCTTC; V gene: TRBV13; D gene: NA; J gene: TRBJ2-1; clone size: NA
CDR3 protein: CASSQEQRGGSETQYF; CDR3 DNA: TGCGCCAGCAGCCAAGAGCAGCGGGGGGGCTCGGAGACCCAGTACTTC; V gene: TRBV4-3; D gene: TRBD2; J gene: TRBJ2-5; clone size: NA
CDR3 protein: CASSFGLSYEQYF; CDR3 DNA: TGCGCCAGCAGCTTCGGCCTGTCCTACGAGCAGTACTTC; V gene: TRBV5-1; D gene: NA; J gene: TRBJ2-7; clone size: NA
CDR3 protein: CASSLADPSYNEQFF; CDR3 DNA: TGCGCCAGCAGCCTAGCGGATCCTTCCTACAATGAGCAGTTCTTC; V gene: TRBV4-1; D gene: NA; J gene: TRBJ2-1; clone size: NA
CDR3 protein: CASTQVRRGAYQETQYF; CDR3 DNA: TGTGCCAGCACCCAGGTGCGGCGGGGGGCTTACCAAGAGACCCAGTACTTC; V gene: TRBV7-8; D gene: TRBD2; J gene: TRBJ2-5; clone size: NA
CDR3 protein: CAIPGMRVGGTRETQYF; CDR3 DNA: TGTGCCATCCCGGGGATGCGCGTGGGGGGCACACGAGAGACCCAGTACTTC; V gene: TRBV11-2; D gene: NA; J gene: TRBJ2-5; clone size: NA
CDR3 protein: CASSSPGQGNYNEQFF; CDR3 DNA: TGTGCCAGCAGTTCTCCGGGACAGGGGAACTACAATGAGCAGTTCTTC; V gene: TRBV25-1; D gene: TRBD1; J gene: TRBJ2-1; clone size: NA
CDR3 protein: CASSSGQNSYEQYF; CDR3 DNA: TGTGCCAGCAGCTCGGGACAAAACTCCTACGAGCAGTACTTC; V gene: TRBV7-9; D gene: NA; J gene: TRBJ2-7; clone size: NA
CDR3 protein: CASSLQPSGGPGDTQYF; CDR3 DNA: TGTGCCAGCAGCTTACAGCCCAGCGGGGGGCCGGGAGATACGCAGTATTTT; V gene: TRBV11-2; D gene: TRBD2; J gene: TRBJ2-3; clone size: NA
CDR3 protein: CSVEGTDHKQANYGYTF; CDR3 DNA: TGCAGCGTTGAAGGGACAGATCATAAACAAGCTAACTATGGCTACACCTTC; V gene: TRBV29-1; D gene: NA; J gene: TRBJ1-2; clone size: NA
CDR3 protein: CAIPSGTGVDEQYF; CDR3 DNA: TGTGCCATTCCGAGCGGGACAGGGGTGGACGAGCAGTACTTC; V gene: TRBV12-3/TRBV12-4; D gene: TRBD1; J gene: TRBJ2-7; clone size: NA